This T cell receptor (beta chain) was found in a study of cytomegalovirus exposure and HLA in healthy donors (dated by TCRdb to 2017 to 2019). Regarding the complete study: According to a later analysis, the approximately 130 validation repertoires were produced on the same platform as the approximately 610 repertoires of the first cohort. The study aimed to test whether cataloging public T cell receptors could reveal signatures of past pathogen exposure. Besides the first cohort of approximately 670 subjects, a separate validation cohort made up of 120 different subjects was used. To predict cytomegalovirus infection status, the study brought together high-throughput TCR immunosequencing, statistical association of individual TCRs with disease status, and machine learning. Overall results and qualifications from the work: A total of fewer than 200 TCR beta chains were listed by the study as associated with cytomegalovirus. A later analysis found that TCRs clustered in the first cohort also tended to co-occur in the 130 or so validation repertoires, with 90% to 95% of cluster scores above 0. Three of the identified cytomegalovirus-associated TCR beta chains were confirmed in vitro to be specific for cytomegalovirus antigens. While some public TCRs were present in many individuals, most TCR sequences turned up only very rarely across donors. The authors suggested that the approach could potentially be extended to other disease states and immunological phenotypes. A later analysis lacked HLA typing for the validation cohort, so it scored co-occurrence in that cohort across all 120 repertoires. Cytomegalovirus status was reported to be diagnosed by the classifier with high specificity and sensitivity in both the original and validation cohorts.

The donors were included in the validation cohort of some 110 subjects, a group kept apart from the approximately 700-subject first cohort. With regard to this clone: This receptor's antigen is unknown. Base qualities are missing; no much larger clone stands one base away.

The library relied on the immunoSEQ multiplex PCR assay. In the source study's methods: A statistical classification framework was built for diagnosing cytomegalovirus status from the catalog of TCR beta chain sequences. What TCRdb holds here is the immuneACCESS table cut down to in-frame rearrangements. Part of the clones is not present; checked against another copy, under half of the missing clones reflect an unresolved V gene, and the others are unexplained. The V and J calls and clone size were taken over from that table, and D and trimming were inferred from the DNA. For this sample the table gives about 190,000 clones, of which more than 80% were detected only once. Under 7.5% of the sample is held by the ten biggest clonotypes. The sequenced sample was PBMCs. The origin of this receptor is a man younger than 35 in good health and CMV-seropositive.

The nucleotide sequence reads TGTGCCTGGGACGGACAGGGGGGCACCTTC. Its protein reads: CAWDGQGGTF. The sequence links TRBV30 to TRBJ1-2, and 10 junction bases match TRBD1. Per the germline V gene (reference sequence), GTSNPN is the CDR1 and SVGIG is the CDR2. Germline trimming amounts to 5 bases on V and 13 bases on J, with 4 as the count of junction bases outside the gene matches. The CDR3 starts with the cysteine, ends with the phenylalanine, and has 10 residues. Only CDR3 DNA is held: 30 bases, read in frame from base 1.